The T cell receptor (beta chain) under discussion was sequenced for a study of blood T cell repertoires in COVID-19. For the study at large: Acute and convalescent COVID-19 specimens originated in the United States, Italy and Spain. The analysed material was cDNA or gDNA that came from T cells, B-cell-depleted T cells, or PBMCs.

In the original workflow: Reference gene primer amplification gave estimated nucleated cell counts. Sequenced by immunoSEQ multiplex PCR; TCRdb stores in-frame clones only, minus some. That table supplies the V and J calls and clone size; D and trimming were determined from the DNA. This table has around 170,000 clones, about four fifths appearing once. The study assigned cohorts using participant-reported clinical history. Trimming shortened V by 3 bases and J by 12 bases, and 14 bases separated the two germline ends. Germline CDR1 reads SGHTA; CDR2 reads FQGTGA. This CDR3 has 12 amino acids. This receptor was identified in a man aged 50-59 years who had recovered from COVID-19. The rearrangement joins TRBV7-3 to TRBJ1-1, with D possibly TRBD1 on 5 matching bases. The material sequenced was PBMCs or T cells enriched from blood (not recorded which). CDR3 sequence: CASSFPGGSPFF. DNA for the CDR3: TGTGCCAGCAGCTTTCCCGGGGGATCCCCTTTCTTT.